Presented here are 23 T cell receptor beta chains from one specimen sequenced in a study of blood T cell repertoires in COVID-19. The assay was immunoSEQ multiplex PCR, and TCRdb's table has in-frame clones only and misses some. In the table there are approximately 170,000 clones, around four fifths of which are singletons. Sequences were obtained from peripheral blood. The receptor set was obtained from a woman of 80 years or more with acute or convalescent COVID-19.

CDR3 DNA: TGTGCCAGCAGCTTAGGGCAGGGGGTATCGGTGGCCCAGCATTTT. It is translated as CASSLGQGVSVAQHF. The V gene is TRBV7-2, the J gene TRBJ1-5, with 7 bases fitting TRBD1. This CDR3 region has 15 residues. Trimming cost V 1 base and J 11 bases; bases outside gene matches: 11. Germline V gene data show CDR1 as SGHTA and CDR2 as FQGNSA.

This chain joins TRBV6-4 and TRBJ1-1, with TRBD1 as a possible D gene (5 bases). CDR3 length equals 13 residues. Trimming took 4 bases from V and 1 from J, leaving 7 bases between them. Germline V gene sequence: CDR1 MRHNA, CDR2 SNTAGT. For the CDR3, the DNA is TGTGCCAGCAGTGTCCAGGGGAACACTGAAGCTTTCTTT. This codes for CASSVQGNTEAFF.

The CDR3 is CASSLVSGGNEQYF. CDR3 nucleotide sequence: TGTGCCAGCAGCTTAGTTTCAGGGGGCAACGAGCAGTACTTC. This sequence joins TRBV7-9 and TRBJ2-7, with 8 bases aligning to TRBD1. Trimming at V came to 1 base and at J to 5 bases, leaving 4 bases not matched to a gene. CDR3 size: 14 residues. Germline-derived CDR1 and CDR2 are SEHNR and FQNEAQ (reference sequence).

This clone came up a few times. The rearrangement joins TRBV6-5 to TRBJ2-7; possibly TRBD2 for D (6 bases). CDR1 and CDR2 (germline): MNHEY, SVGAGI. The ends were cut back, 6 bases at V and 4 bases at J, with 10 bases in the middle. The CDR3 is made up of 12 amino acids. CDR3 amino acids: CASSLEGYEQYF. The CDR3 nucleotides are TGTGCCAGCAGCCTGGAGGGATACGAGCAGTACTTC.

This sequence joins TRBV7-9 and TRBJ1-2, with 8 nucleotides matching TRBD1. The CDR3 has 15 residues. Germline V gene data show CDR1 as SEHNR and CDR2 as FQNEAQ (reference sequence). The J segment lost 8 bases and the V segment lost 4 bases, leaving 12 bases of the junction unmatched. In DNA, the CDR3 is TGTGCCAGCAGCTCCTTTGACAGGGGAGGGGGCGGCTACACCTTC. Translated: CASSSFDRGGGGYTF.

The chain couples TRBV4-2 to TRBJ1-2, with D perhaps TRBD1 (6 bases). V lost 0 bases to trimming and J lost 5 bases, with 19 bases between them. CDR3 length: 17 residues. The germline CDR1 and CDR2 sequences are LGHNA and YNFKEQ. The CDR3 is CASSQDTAAGDLYGYTF. CDR3 in DNA: TGTGCCAGCAGCCAAGATACCGCGGCAGGGGACCTATATGGCTACACCTTC.

This chain links TRBV2 with TRBJ1-2, with no clear D. The CDR3 covers 14 residues. Per the germline V gene, CDR1 is SNHLY and CDR2 is FYNNEI. Trimming removed 5 bases from V and 0 bases from J, with 10 bases in between. CDR3 region: CASSRERSNYGYTF. CDR3 bases: TGTGCCAGCAGTCGGGAGAGGTCTAACTATGGCTACACCTTC.

This clone was counted a few times. V and J are TRBV6-5 and TRBJ1-1; TRBD1 is a possible D gene (6 bases). Germline V gives CDR1 MNHEY, CDR2 SVGAGI. The V end was cut by 7 bases, the J end by 1 base, with 16 bases between. This CDR3 has 15 residues. Here the CDR3 DNA reads TGTGCCAGCAAGCCGGAAGGACAGAAGAACACTGAAGCTTTCTTT. Amino acids: CASKPEGQKNTEAFF.

The chain couples TRBV27 to TRBJ1-4, with TRBD1 identical over 8 bases. CDR1 MNHEY and CDR2 SMNVEV come from the germline V gene (reference sequence). This CDR3 comprises 23 residues. V was clipped by 10 bases and J by 2 bases; unmatched bases: 33. This CDR3 reads CATPTHEKDRDRSTRGTNEKLFF. The CDR3 DNA is TGTGCCACCCCGACACACGAAAAAGACCGGGACAGGTCTACCCGGGGGACTAATGAAAAACTGTTTTTT.

This clone appeared a few times. V usage is TRBV19 and J usage is TRBJ1-1; the match to TRBD1 covers 8 bases. CDR1 is LNHDA and CDR2 is SQIVND in the germline V gene (reference sequence). V lost 6 bases and J lost 0; bases outside the gene matches: 3. CDR3 size: 14 residues. CDR3 in DNA: TGTGCCAGTAGGCGACAGGGGATGAACACTGAAGCTTTCTTT. Its translation is CASRRQGMNTEAFF.

This rearrangement joins TRBV27 to TRBJ2-5, with D perhaps TRBD2 (6 bases). Germline assignment: CDR1 MNHEY and CDR2 SMNVEV (reference sequence). This CDR3 spans 13 amino acids. Trimming stripped 4 bases from V and 6 bases from J, with 12 bases between. The CDR3 coding sequence is TGTGCCAGCAGTTACGGGGGTTTGCAGACCCAGTACTTC. This translates into CASSYGGLQTQYF.

Of note for this clone: This CDR3 is also generated by other DNA sequences in the sample. V usage is TRBV6-5 and J usage is TRBJ1-1, with unresolved D. The CDR3 is 14 amino acids. CDR1 is MNHEY and CDR2 is SVGAGI in the germline V gene. Trimming left V 3 bases short and J 0 bases short, with 8 bases between. This chain's CDR3 is CASSYSGVNTEAFF. In DNA form, the CDR3 reads TGTGCCAGCAGTTATTCCGGTGTGAACACTGAAGCTTTCTTT.

J is TRBJ1-1 and V is TRBV29-1; a possible D gene is TRBD1 (6 bases). V dropped 4 bases and J dropped 4 bases, with 10 bases sitting between them. This CDR3 comprises 12 residues. The germline V gene has CDR1 SQVTM and CDR2 ANQGSEA. The CDR3 DNA follows: TGCAGCGTTGTGGACAGTCCCACTGAAGCTTTCTTT. Protein sequence: CSVVDSPTEAFF.

This chain uses TRBV14 with TRBJ1-1, with D possibly matching TRBD1 (5 bases). Germline V lookup: CDR1 SGHDN, CDR2 FVKESK. CDR3 length: 14 residues. Trimming shortened V by 1 base and J by 3 bases, and 9 bases separated the two germline ends. CDR3 loop: CASSQAGSHTEAFF. In nucleotides, the CDR3 is TGTGCCAGCAGCCAAGCAGGGTCGCACACTGAAGCTTTCTTT.

This chain links TRBV7-2 with TRBJ1-1, with a possible D match to TRBD1 (6 bases). Trimming shortened V by 1 base and J by 0 bases, and 9 bases separated the two germline ends. This CDR3 comprises 15 residues. The germline V gene encodes CDR1 SGHTA and CDR2 FQGNSA. CDR3 sequence (DNA): TGTGCCAGCAGCTTAGGCAAGGGGGTGAACACTGAAGCTTTCTTT. As protein: CASSLGKGVNTEAFF. Drawing the rest from reference TRBV7-2 and TRBJ1-1, the complete variable domain is GAGVSQSPSNKVTEKGKDVELRCDPISGHTALYWYRQSLGQGLEFLIYFQGNSAPDKSGLPSDRFSAERTGGSVSTLTIQRTQQEDSAVYLCASSLGKGVNTEAFFGQGTRLTVV.

This clone was observed a single time. The V and J genes are TRBV7-2 and TRBJ2-1; 10 bases are a match to TRBD2. This CDR3 contains 16 residues. CDR1 and CDR2 (germline): SGHTA, FQGNSA. V dropped 0 bases and J dropped 4; count of bases not matched to a gene: 3. CDR3 in DNA: TGTGCCAGCAGCTTAGCTCTTAGCGGGGGGTACAATGAGCAGTTCTTC. Translating gives CASSLALSGGYNEQFF.

The rearrangement uses TRBV20-1 and TRBJ2-3; 8 bases align to TRBD2. With 3 bases clipped from V and 0 bases from J, the junction kept 5 bases outside the gene matches. The CDR3 contains 15 residues. Germline-derived CDR1 and CDR2 are DFQATT and SNEGSKA (reference sequence). CDR3 sequence reads: CSASDRGGSTDTQYF. For the CDR3, the DNA is TGCAGTGCTAGTGACCGCGGGGGGAGCACAGATACGCAGTATTTT.

In this sample, this clone turned up once. The chain uses TRBV20-1 and TRBJ1-5; weak D call: TRBD1 (5 bases). CDR1 is DFQATT and CDR2 is SNEGSKA in the germline V gene (reference sequence). Trimming took 3 bases from V and 2 from J, leaving 11 bases between them. CDR3 length: 14 amino acids. The CDR3 DNA sequence: TGCAGTGCTAGTGTCAGGGTTGGCAATCAGCCCCAGCATTTT. The encoded protein is CSASVRVGNQPQHF.

The V and J genes are TRBV19 and TRBJ1-3; 9 bases align to TRBD1. CDR1 and CDR2 (germline): LNHDA, SQIVND (reference sequence). CDR3 length equals 16 residues. The trim removed 4 bases at V and 0 bases at J, leaving 4 bases unmatched. CDR3 nucleotide sequence: TGTGCCAGTAGTAGGACAGGGGCGTTCTCTGGAAACACCATATATTTT. The encoded protein is CASSRTGAFSGNTIYF.

The V gene is TRBV27, the J gene TRBJ1-2, with 9 bases identical to TRBD1. Per the germline V gene, CDR1 is MNHEY and CDR2 is SMNVEV (reference sequence). The length of the CDR3 is 15 residues. Trimming cost V 5 bases and J 4 bases; bases outside gene matches: 8. The CDR3 DNA is TGTGCCAGCAGTCCCACAGGGGGCGGGGGCTATGGCTACACCTTC. It codes for CASSPTGGGGYGYTF.

The V gene is TRBV10-3, the J gene TRBJ2-2, with 8 bases aligning to TRBD1. The V segment lost 7 bases and the J segment 6 bases; nucleotides outside the gene matches: 10. The CDR3 totals 15 residues. Germline CDR1 is ENHRY and CDR2 is SYGVKD. The CDR3 spells CAITKDREEAGELFF. The CDR3 nucleotides read TGTGCCATCACCAAGGACAGGGAAGAAGCCGGGGAGCTGTTTTTT.

The gene calls are TRBV19 and TRBJ1-2; D is ambiguous. V gave up 4 bases and J gave up 1 base, with 10 bases separating them. The CDR3 extends over 14 amino acids. The V gene's germline CDR1 is LNHDA and CDR2 SQIVND (reference sequence). The DNA of the CDR3 is TGTGCCAGTAGTACGTCCGGAGTTAACTATGGCTACACCTTC. Residues: CASSTSGVNYGYTF. Full variable domain (remainder filled in from reference TRBV19 and TRBJ1-2): DGGITQSPKYLFRKEGQNVTLSCEQNLNHDAMYWYRQDPGQGLRLIYYSQIVNDFQKGDIAEGYSVSREKKESFPLTVTSAQKNPTAFYLCASSTSGVNYGYTFGSGTRLTVV.

V and J are TRBV29-1 and TRBJ2-1, with 8 nucleotides matching TRBD2. Trimming removed 5 bases from V and 7 bases from J; junction bases left unmatched: 7. CDR3 length: 13 residues. The germline V gene encodes CDR1 SQVTM and CDR2 ANQGSEA. CDR3 sequence: CSVLVAGQNEQFF. The CDR3, as DNA: TGCAGCGTTTTGGTAGCGGGGCAGAATGAGCAGTTCTTC.